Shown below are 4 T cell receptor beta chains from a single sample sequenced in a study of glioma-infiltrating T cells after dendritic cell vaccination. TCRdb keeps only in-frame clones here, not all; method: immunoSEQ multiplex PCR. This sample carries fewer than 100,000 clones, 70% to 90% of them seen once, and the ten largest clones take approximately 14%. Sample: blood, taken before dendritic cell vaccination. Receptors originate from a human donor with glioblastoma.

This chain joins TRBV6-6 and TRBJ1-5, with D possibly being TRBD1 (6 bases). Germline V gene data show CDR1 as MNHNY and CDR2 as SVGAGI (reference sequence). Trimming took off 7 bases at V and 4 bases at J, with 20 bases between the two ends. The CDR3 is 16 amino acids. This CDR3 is CASTRGGHRPNQPQHF. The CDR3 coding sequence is TGTGCCAGCACTAGGGGGGGACACAGGCCGAATCAGCCCCAGCATTTT.

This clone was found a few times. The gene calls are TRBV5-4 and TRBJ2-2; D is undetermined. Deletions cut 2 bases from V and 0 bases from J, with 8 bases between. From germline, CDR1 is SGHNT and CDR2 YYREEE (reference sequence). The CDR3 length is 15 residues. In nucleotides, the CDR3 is TGTGCCAGCAGCTTTGCCAGTACGAACACCGGGGAGCTGTTTTTT. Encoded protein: CASSFASTNTGELFF.

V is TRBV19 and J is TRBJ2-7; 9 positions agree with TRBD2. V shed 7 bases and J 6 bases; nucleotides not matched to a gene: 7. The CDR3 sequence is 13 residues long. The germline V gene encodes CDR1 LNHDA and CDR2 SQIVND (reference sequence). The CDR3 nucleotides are TGTGCCAGTACCAACGGCGGGAGGGCCGAGCAGTACTTC. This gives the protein CASTNGGRAEQYF.

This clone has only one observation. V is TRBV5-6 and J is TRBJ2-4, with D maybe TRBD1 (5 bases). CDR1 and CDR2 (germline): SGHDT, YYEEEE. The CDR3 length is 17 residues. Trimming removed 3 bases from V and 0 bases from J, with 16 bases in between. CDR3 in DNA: TGTGCCAGCAGCTACGAGGCAGGGCCTCTAGCCAAAAACATTCAGTACTTC. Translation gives CASSYEAGPLAKNIQYF.